This TCR beta chain appears in the sequencing data of a study of human T cells and chemical hapten exposure. Study-wide context: For the roughly 23-week duration of the study, patients were given weekly doses of diphenylcyclopropenone on the scalp. Readings were taken at 6 days from patch tests that had applied 0.01% DPC to the upper back.

Individual cDNA molecules in this library carried unique molecular identifiers. From the RACE reads, TCRdb called clonotypes with MiXCR, one entry per CDR3 protein. This sample carries over 300,000 distinct CDR3 sequences, 5.1% of them seen once, and the ten largest clones take 2.5% to 3%. Time point here: pre-sensitization, week 0. Treatment of the sample: therapeutic diphenylcyclopropenone sensitization with weekly scalp DPC. This clonotype was seen ten or more times. As yet, its antigen is unknown. V was shortened by 5 bases and J by 2 bases, with 15 bases between the two germline ends. CDR3 length equals 15 residues. The V gene's germline CDR1 is SGHRS and CDR2 YFSETQ. Regarding the study as a whole: Expanded TCRs grouped into significantly more large CDR3 similarity clusters than controls produced.

The origin of this receptor is a woman aged 45-65 years with alopecia areata. Some clones in this sample may be carry-over from other donors' samples. The material was whole blood, obtained in connection with sensitization to the hapten diphenylcyclopropenone (DPC). V and J are TRBV5-1 and TRBJ2-3; D is uncertain. The CDR3 DNA reads TGCGCCAGCAGTCGGCGGCTCCACTCCACAGATACGCAGTATTTT. As protein: CASSRRLHSTDTQYF.